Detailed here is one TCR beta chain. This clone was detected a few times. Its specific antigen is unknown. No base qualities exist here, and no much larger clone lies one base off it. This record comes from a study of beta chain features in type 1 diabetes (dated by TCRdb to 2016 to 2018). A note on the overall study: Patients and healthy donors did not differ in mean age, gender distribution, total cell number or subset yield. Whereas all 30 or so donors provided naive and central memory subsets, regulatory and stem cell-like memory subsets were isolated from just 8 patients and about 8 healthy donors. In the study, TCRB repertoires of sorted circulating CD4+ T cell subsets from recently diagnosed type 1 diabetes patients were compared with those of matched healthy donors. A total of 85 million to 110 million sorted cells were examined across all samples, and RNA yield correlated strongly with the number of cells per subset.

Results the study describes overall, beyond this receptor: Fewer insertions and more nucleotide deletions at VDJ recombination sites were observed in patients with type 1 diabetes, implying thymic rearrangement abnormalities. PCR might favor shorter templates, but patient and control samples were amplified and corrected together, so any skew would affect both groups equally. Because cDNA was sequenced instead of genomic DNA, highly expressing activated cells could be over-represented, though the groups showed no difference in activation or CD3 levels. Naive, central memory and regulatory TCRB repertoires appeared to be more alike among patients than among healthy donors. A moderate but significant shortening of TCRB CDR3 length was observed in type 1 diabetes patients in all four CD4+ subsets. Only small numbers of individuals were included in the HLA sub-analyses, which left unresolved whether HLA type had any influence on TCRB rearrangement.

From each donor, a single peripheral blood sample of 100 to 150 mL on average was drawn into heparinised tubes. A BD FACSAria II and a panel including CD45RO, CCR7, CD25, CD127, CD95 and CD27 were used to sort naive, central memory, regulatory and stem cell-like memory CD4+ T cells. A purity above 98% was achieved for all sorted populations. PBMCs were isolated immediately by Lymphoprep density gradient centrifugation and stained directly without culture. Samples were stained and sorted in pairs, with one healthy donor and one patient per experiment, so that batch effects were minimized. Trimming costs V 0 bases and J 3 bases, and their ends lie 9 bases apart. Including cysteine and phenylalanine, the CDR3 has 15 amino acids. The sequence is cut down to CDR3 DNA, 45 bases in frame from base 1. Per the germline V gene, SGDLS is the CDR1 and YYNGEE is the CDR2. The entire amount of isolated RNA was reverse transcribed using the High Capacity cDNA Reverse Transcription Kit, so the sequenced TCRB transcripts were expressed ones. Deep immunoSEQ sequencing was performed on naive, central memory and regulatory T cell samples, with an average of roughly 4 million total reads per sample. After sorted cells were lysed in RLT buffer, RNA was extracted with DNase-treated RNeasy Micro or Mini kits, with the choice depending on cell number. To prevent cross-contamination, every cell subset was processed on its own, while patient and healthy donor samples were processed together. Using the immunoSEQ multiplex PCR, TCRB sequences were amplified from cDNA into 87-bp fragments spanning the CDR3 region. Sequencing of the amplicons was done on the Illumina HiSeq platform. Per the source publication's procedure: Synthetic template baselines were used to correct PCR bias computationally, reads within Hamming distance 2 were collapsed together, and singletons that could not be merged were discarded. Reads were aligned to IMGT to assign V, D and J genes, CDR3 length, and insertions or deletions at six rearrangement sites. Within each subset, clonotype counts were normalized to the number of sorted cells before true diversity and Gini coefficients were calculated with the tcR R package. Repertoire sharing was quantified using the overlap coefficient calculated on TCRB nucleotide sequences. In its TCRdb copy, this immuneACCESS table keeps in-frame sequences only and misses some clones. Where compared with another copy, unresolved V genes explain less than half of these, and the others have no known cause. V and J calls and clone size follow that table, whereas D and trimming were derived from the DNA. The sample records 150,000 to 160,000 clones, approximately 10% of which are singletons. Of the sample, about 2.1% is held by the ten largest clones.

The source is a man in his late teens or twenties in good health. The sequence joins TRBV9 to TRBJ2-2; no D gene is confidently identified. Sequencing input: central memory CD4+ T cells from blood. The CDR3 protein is CASSVGRTYTGELFF. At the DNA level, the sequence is TGTGCCAGCAGCGTAGGACGGACGTACACCGGGGAGCTGTTTTTT.